This is a list of T cell receptor beta chains from one sample in a study of shared clonotypes between healthy human individuals. The assay was immunoSEQ multiplex PCR, and TCRdb's table has in-frame clones only and misses some. The table lists over 1.4 million clones, 95% to 97% of them singletons. The sequencing input was naive CD4+ T cells sorted from blood. These receptors all come from a man under 40 in good health. The CDR3 runs from the conserved cysteine through the conserved F or W. Each record gives: V gene, clone size, D gene, J gene, CDR3 DNA, CDR3 protein. D genes are given only for firm matches. Clone size is not always given. Where it is, it says once, few, many or a class for expanded clones.

v_call: TRBV5-4; clone_size: -; d_call: -; j_call: TRBJ1-5; cdr3_nt: TGTGCCAGCAGCTCCGGTGGTGGTGACAATCAGCCCCAGCATTTT; cdr3_aa: CASSSGGGDNQPQHF
v_call: TRBV5-1; clone_size: -; d_call: TRBD2; j_call: TRBJ2-2; cdr3_nt: TGCGCCAGCAGCTTGGGCGGGAGCACCGGGGAGCTGTTTTTT; cdr3_aa: CASSLGGSTGELFF
v_call: TRBV18; clone_size: once; d_call: -; j_call: TRBJ1-3; cdr3_nt: TGTGCCAGCTCACCACTACAAATTAAAATTCGCAGTGGATCTTCTGGAAACACCATATATTTT; cdr3_aa: CASSPLQIKIRSGSSGNTIYF
v_call: TRBV19; clone_size: -; d_call: -; j_call: TRBJ2-7; cdr3_nt: TGTGCCAGTAGAGGCTTATCCGCCGCCTCCTACGAGCAGTACTTC; cdr3_aa: CASRGLSAASYEQYF
v_call: TRBV7-6; clone_size: -; d_call: -; j_call: TRBJ1-3; cdr3_nt: TGTGCCAGCAGCTTAGAAGGCAGGGGCGGGGGAAACACCATATATTTT; cdr3_aa: CASSLEGRGGGNTIYF
v_call: TRBV18; clone_size: -; d_call: TRBD2; j_call: TRBJ2-7; cdr3_nt: TGTGCCAGCTCACCACCGGCCGGGACTAGCGGATCCTACGAGCAGTACTTC; cdr3_aa: CASSPPAGTSGSYEQYF
v_call: TRBV7-7; clone_size: -; d_call: -; j_call: TRBJ2-5; cdr3_nt: TGTGCTAGCAGCCCCACCGGCCAAGAGACCCAGTACTTC; cdr3_aa: CASSPTGQETQYF
v_call: TRBV5-6; clone_size: once; d_call: TRBD1; j_call: TRBJ2-5; cdr3_nt: TGTGCCAGCAGCACTGGGCAGGGGGTCGAGACCCAGTACTTC; cdr3_aa: CASSTGQGVETQYF
v_call: TRBV15; clone_size: -; d_call: TRBD2; j_call: TRBJ2-1; cdr3_nt: TGTGCCACCAGCAGGCGAATTGGAGTTGGCGGGAGGGGGTTTGGGCATGAGCAGTTCTTC; cdr3_aa: CATSRRIGVGGRGFGHEQFF
v_call: TRBV28; clone_size: -; d_call: -; j_call: TRBJ2-7; cdr3_nt: TGTGCCAGCAGCCGAGGGGACTCCTCCTACGAGCAGTACTTC; cdr3_aa: CASSRGDSSYEQYF
v_call: TRBV28; clone_size: -; d_call: TRBD2; j_call: TRBJ2-1; cdr3_nt: TGTGCCAGCAGTACACCGGGACTAGCTGCTGAGCAGTTCTTC; cdr3_aa: CASSTPGLAAEQFF
v_call: TRBV18; clone_size: -; d_call: -; j_call: TRBJ1-3; cdr3_nt: TGTGCCAGCTCACCCGCCCCCCCCGGAAACACCATATATTTT; cdr3_aa: CASSPAPPGNTIYF
v_call: TRBV2; clone_size: -; d_call: -; j_call: TRBJ2-7; cdr3_nt: TGTGCCAGCTCGGGAAACAGGGTCTACGAGCAGTACTTC; cdr3_aa: CASSGNRVYEQYF
v_call: TRBV9; clone_size: -; d_call: -; j_call: TRBJ2-5; cdr3_nt: TGTGCCAGCAGCGTAGGGGCTACGACCTTAGAGACCCAGTACTTC; cdr3_aa: CASSVGATTLETQYF
v_call: TRBV19; clone_size: once; d_call: TRBD2; j_call: TRBJ2-1; cdr3_nt: TGTGCCAGTAGTATATCCCGTAGCGGGAGGGCCGGTGAGCAGTTCTTC; cdr3_aa: CASSISRSGRAGEQFF
v_call: TRBV5-4; clone_size: -; d_call: -; j_call: TRBJ2-3; cdr3_nt: TGTGCCAGCAGCTTCCCAGGGGAAACAGATACGCAGTATTTT; cdr3_aa: CASSFPGETDTQYF
v_call: TRBV5-1; clone_size: -; d_call: TRBD2; j_call: TRBJ2-7; cdr3_nt: TGCGCCAGCAGCTTCCGGACTAGCGGGAGTCGTGAGCAGTACTTC; cdr3_aa: CASSFRTSGSREQYF
v_call: TRBV15; clone_size: -; d_call: -; j_call: TRBJ2-7; cdr3_nt: TGTGCCACCAGCACGGGTCCGAGGGACGAGCAGTACTTC; cdr3_aa: CATSTGPRDEQYF
v_call: TRBV6-5; clone_size: -; d_call: -; j_call: TRBJ2-2; cdr3_nt: TGTGCCAGCAGTTACTCGGGCAGGGCCACCGGGGAGCTGTTTTTT; cdr3_aa: CASSYSGRATGELFF
v_call: TRBV6-6; clone_size: -; d_call: -; j_call: TRBJ2-2; cdr3_nt: TGTGCCATAGGAGGGGGCGTAGGCACCGGGGAGCTGTTTTTT; cdr3_aa: CAIGGGVGTGELFF
v_call: TRBV6-1; clone_size: -; d_call: -; j_call: TRBJ2-1; cdr3_nt: TGTGCCAGCAGTGAACTGGCAGGGGTCTCTCGAAGCGAGCAGTTCTTC; cdr3_aa: CASSELAGVSRSEQFF
v_call: TRBV19; clone_size: -; d_call: TRBD2; j_call: TRBJ2-5; cdr3_nt: TGTGCCAGTATGGCTAGCGGGAGGGCCGGGCAAGAGACCCAGTACTTC; cdr3_aa: CASMASGRAGQETQYF
v_call: TRBV5-6; clone_size: -; d_call: -; j_call: TRBJ2-1; cdr3_nt: TGTGCCAGCAGCGGCACGGGACGTCGCCATGAGCAGTTCTTC; cdr3_aa: CASSGTGRRHEQFF
v_call: TRBV4-3; clone_size: once; d_call: -; j_call: TRBJ2-7; cdr3_nt: TGCGCCAGCAGCCAAGTTTCAGGGCGCGGCGAGCAGTACTTC; cdr3_aa: CASSQVSGRGEQYF
v_call: TRBV5-1; clone_size: -; d_call: -; j_call: TRBJ2-7; cdr3_nt: TGCGCCATAACCGGACAGTTCTACGAGCAGTACTTC; cdr3_aa: CAITGQFYEQYF
v_call: TRBV5-5; clone_size: -; d_call: -; j_call: TRBJ1-4; cdr3_nt: TGTGCCAGCAGCCCCAAGGTTGAGGGGGAAAAACTGTTTTTT; cdr3_aa: CASSPKVEGEKLFF
v_call: TRBV11-2; clone_size: -; d_call: TRBD2; j_call: TRBJ2-1; cdr3_nt: TGTGCCAGCAGGCAGACTAGCGGGAGAGCTCGAGAGCAGTTCTTC; cdr3_aa: CASRQTSGRAREQFF
v_call: TRBV2; clone_size: -; d_call: -; j_call: TRBJ2-2; cdr3_nt: TGTGCCAGCAGGAGGATGCGGGGAGACCTTAACACCGGGGAGCTGTTTTTT; cdr3_aa: CASRRMRGDLNTGELFF
v_call: TRBV5-1; clone_size: -; d_call: -; j_call: TRBJ1-5; cdr3_nt: TGCGCCAGCAGCCAGGGACTCGGCAATCAGCCCCAGCATTTT; cdr3_aa: CASSQGLGNQPQHF
v_call: TRBV10-2; clone_size: -; d_call: -; j_call: TRBJ1-5; cdr3_nt: TGCGCCAGCAGTGCCCTCGGGGGCGCGGGGGATCAGCCCCAGCATTTT; cdr3_aa: CASSALGGAGDQPQHF
v_call: TRBV10-1; clone_size: -; d_call: TRBD2; j_call: TRBJ2-7; cdr3_nt: TGCGCCAGCGGAGACGGGAGGGCTAGCGAGCAGTACTTC; cdr3_aa: CASGDGRASEQYF
v_call: TRBV11-2; clone_size: -; d_call: -; j_call: TRBJ2-3; cdr3_nt: TGTGCCAGCAGCTTAGACTCGGCTCACAGCACAGATACGCAGTATTTT; cdr3_aa: CASSLDSAHSTDTQYF
v_call: TRBV28; clone_size: -; d_call: TRBD1; j_call: TRBJ1-2; cdr3_nt: TGTGCCAGCAGTCACGTCCAGACAGGGAAAGTCGGTGGCTACACCTTC; cdr3_aa: CASSHVQTGKVGGYTF
v_call: TRBV30; clone_size: -; d_call: -; j_call: TRBJ1-1; cdr3_nt: TGTGCCTGGAGTGTACGAGGCAGGAACACTGAAGCTTTCTTT; cdr3_aa: CAWSVRGRNTEAFF
v_call: TRBV28; clone_size: -; d_call: -; j_call: TRBJ2-4; cdr3_nt: TGTGCCAGCAGTTTATTGGAGGGCGGAGGTAGCATTCAGTACTTC; cdr3_aa: CASSLLEGGGSIQYF
v_call: TRBV5-4; clone_size: -; d_call: -; j_call: TRBJ2-7; cdr3_nt: TGTGCCAGCAGCTTACGGGTCACCGAGCAGTACTTC; cdr3_aa: CASSLRVTEQYF